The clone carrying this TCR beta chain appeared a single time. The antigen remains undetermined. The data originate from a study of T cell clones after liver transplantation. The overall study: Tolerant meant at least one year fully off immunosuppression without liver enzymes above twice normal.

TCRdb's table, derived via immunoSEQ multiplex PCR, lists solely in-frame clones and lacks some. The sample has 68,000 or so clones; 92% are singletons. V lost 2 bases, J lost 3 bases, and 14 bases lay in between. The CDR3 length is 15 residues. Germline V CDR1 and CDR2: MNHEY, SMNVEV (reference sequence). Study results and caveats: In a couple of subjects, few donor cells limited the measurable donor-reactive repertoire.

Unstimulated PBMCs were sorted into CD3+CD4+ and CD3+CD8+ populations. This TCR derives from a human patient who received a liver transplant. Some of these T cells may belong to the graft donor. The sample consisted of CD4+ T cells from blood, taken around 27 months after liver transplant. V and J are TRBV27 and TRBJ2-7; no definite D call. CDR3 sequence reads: CASSLSPQLVYEQYF. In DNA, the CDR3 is TGTGCCAGCAGTTTAAGCCCCCAGCTCGTCTACGAGCAGTACTTC.